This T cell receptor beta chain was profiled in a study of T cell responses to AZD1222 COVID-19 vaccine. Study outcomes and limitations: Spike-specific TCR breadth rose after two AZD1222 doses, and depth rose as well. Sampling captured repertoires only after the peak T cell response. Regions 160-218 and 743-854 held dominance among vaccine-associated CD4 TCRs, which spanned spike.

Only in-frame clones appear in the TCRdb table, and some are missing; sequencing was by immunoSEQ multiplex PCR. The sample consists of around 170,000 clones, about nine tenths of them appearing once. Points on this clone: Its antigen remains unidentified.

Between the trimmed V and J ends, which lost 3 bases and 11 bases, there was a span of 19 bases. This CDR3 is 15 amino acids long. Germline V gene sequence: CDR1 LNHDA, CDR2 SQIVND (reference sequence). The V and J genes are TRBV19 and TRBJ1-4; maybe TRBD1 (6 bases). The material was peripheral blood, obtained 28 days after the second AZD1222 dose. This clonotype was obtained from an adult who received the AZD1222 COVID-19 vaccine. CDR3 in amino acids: CASSIQGGGPRKLFF. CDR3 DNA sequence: TGTGCCAGTAGTATCCAAGGAGGGGGTCCTAGGAAACTGTTTTTT.